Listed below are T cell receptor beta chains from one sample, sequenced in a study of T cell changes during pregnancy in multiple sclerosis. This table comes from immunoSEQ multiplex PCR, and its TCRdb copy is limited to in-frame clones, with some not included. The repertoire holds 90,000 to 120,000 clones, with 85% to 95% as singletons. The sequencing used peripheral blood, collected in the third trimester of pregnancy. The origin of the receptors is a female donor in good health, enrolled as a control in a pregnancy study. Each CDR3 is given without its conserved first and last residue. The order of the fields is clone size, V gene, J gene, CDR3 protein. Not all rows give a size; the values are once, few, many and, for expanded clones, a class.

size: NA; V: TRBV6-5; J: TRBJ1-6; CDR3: ASSYYGRSNSPLH
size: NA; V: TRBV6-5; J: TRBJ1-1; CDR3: ASKPLQGLNTEAF
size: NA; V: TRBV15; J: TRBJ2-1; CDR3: ATSKRVGTLTYNEQF
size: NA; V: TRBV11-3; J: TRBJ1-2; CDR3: ASSLGHSRDPLVDYGYT
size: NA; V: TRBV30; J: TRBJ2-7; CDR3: AWTLSGSAEQAYEQY
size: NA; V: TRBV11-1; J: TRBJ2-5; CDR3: ASSPRQGTGETQY
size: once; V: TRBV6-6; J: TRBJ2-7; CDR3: ASSYSHRGNEQY
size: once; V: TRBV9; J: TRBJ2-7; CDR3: ASSGGTGDYEQY
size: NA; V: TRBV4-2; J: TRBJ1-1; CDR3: ASSQELGIMNTEAF
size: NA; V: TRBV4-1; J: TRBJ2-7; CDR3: ASSQVEGLYEQY
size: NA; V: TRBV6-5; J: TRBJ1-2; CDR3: ASSPRTAGYT
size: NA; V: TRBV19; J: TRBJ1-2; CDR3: ASSIPGTLDGYT
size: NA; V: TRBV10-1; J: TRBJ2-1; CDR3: ASSEPGLAGAYYYNEQF
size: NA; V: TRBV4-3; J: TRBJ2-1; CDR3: ASSRLTGTDNEQF
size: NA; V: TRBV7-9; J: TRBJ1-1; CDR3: ASSLPQGAYTEAF
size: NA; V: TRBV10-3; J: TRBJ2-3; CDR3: AISESQGTQY
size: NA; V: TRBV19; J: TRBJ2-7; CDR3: ASSIDRRGSYEQY
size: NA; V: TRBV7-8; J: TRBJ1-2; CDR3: ASSLVSGGYGYT
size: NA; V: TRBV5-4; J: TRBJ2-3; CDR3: ASSVSSDRDTQY
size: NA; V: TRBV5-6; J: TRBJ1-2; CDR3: ASSSTLPFKANYGYT
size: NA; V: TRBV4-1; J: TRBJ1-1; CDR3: ASSHSTGSNTEAF
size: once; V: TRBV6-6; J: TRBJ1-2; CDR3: ASSSIDRGYGYT
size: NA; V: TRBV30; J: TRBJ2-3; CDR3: AWSVSGTGVGDTQY
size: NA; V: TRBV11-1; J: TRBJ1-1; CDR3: ASSSMNTEAF
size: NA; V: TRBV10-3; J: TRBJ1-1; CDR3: AISDAGGGFGEAF
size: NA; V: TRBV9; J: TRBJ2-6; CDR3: ASSPGGQFNSGANVLT
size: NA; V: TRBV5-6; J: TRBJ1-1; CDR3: ASSWASGTAEAF
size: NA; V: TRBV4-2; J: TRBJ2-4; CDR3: ASSQDLATKNIQY
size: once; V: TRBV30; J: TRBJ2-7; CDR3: AWSAFLAGYEQY
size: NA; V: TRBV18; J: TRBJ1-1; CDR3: ASSRGTGETEAF
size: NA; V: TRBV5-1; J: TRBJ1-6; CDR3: ASSRQGQDNSPLH
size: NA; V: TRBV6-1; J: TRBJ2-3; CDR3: ASFKAGSTDTQY
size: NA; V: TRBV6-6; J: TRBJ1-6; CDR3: ASSSKTGMDSPLH
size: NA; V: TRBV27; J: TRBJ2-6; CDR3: ASSSVHLQGTGANVLT
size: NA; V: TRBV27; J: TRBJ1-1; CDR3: ASRHQGPAF
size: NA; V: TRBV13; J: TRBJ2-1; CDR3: ASSSRIIAGAREEQF
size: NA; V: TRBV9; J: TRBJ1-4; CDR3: ASSARDRGRNEKLF
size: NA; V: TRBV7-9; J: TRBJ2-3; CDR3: ASSNENLADTQY
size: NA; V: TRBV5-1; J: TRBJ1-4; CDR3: ASSLTGTGAEKLF
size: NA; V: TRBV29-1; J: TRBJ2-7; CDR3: SVDKNKNEQY
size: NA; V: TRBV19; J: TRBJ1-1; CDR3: ASSIPGLNTEAF
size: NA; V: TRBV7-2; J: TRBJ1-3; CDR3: ASSKSGTGTGLSGNTIY
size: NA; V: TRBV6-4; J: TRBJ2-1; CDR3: ASSDYLASEQF
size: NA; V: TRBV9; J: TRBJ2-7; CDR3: ASSEGPTSGGTYEQY
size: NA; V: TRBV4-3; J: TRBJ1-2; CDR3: ASSQDPGQTNYGYT
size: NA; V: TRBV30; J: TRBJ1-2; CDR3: AWSVQGGGYT
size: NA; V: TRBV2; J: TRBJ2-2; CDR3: ASSERGQTTGELF
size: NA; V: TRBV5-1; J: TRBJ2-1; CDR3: ASSNRSYNEQF
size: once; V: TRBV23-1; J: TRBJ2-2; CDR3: AWDRGAVGELF
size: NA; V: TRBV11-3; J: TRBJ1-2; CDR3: ASSLLSTNYGYT
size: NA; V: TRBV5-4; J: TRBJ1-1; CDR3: ASSLYGGYTEAF